This TCR beta chain was obtained from a study of vaccination effects on CD4 cells after COVID-19. On the study more broadly: Each participant was given two doses of one vaccine (BNT162b2 or mRNA-1273).

V was shortened by 7 bases and J by 0 bases, with 10 bases between the two germline ends. Germline V lookup: CDR1 SQVTM, CDR2 ANQGSEA. The CDR3 is 14 residues long. ViraFEST used viral peptide pools to expand antigen-specific CD4+ T cells before sequencing. Culturing for about ten days preceded CD4+ T cell isolation. Researchers swapped half the medium for IL-2 medium on both days 3 and 7. TCRdb keeps only in-frame clones here, not all; method: immunoSEQ multiplex PCR. This table has about 22,000 clones, about three quarters appearing once. On this clone itself: Its specificity is not known.

This rearrangement joins TRBV29-1 to TRBJ2-6, with D possibly being TRBD2 (5 bases). The specimen comprised CD4+ T cells from PBMCs cultured with HCoV-229E spike peptides, sampled before COVID-19 vaccination. This clonotype was obtained from a human donor who received a COVID-19 vaccine. The CDR3 sequence: CSAKGSSGANVLTF. CDR3 in DNA: TGCAGCGCTAAAGGGAGCTCTGGGGCCAACGTCCTGACTTTC.